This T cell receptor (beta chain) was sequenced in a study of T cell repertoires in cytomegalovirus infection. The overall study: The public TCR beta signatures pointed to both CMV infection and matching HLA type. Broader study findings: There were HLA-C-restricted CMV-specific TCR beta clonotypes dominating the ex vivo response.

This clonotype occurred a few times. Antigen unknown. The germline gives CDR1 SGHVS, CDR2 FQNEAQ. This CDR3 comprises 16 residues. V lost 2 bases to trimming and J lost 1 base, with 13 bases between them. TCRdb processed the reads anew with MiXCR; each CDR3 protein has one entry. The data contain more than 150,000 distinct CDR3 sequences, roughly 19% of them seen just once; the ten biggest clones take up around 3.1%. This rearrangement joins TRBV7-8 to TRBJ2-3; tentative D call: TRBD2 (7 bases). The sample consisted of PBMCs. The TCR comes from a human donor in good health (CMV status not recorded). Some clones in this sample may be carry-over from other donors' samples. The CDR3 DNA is TGTGCCAGCAGCTTAAGGGGGGGGAAGCGCACAGATACGCAGTATTTT. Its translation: CASSLRGGKRTDTQYF. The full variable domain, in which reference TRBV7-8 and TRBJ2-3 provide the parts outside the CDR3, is GAGVSQSPRYKVAKRGQDVALRCDPISGHVSLFWYQQALGQGPEFLTYFQNEAQLDKSGLPSDRFFAERPEGSVSTLKIQRTQQEDSAVYLCASSLRGGKRTDTQYFGPGTRLTVL.